The 22 T cell receptor beta chains in this list originate from one sample, sequenced in a study of identical twins. TCRdb independently ran MiXCR on the 5' RACE reads; one entry per CDR3 protein. The sample lists about 530,000 distinct CDR3 sequences; around 15% were seen once. The same sample was also studied in work on yellow fever vaccine responses in identical twins.

Sequenced: CD4+ T cells sorted from blood. These receptors all stem from a woman under 30 in good health.

This clonotype was counted between two and nine times. This rearrangement joins TRBV12-3 or TRBV12-4 to TRBJ2-7; 7 nucleotides match TRBD1. CDR3 length: 13 amino acids. The ends lost 4 bases at V and 2 bases at J; junction bases unmatched: 2. CDR3: CASSYQGAYEQYF. The CDR3 nucleotides are TGTGCCAGCAGTTATCAGGGGGCCTACGAGCAGTACTTC.

The chain is built from TRBV5-1 and TRBJ2-1, with a weak D call TRBD2 (5 bases). The V end lost 0 bases, the J end lost 3 bases, and 10 bases lay between the germline ends. This CDR3 spans 15 amino acids. Germline V CDR1 and CDR2: SGHRS, YFSETQ. CDR3 region: CASSLGTQIYNEQFF. CDR3 coding DNA: TGCGCCAGCAGCTTGGGGACTCAAATCTACAATGAGCAGTTCTTC.

This clonotype was seen a few times. The chain links TRBV6-1 to TRBJ2-7; 7 bases agree with TRBD2. V shed 6 bases, J shed 3 bases, and the junction held 11 bases outside the gene matches. This CDR3 is 15 amino acids long. The germline CDR1 and CDR2 sequences are MNHNS and SASEGT. The CDR3 coding sequence is TGTGCCAGCAGGGGGGAGGGGCAAACCTTCTACGAGCAGTACTTC. Its translation is CASRGEGQTFYEQYF.

This clonotype was recorded a few times. V usage is TRBV2 and J usage is TRBJ1-5; 8 bases fit TRBD1. The CDR3 loop spans 15 amino acids. The V segment lost 4 bases and the J segment 3 bases; nucleotides outside the gene matches: 5. Germline V gene sequence: CDR1 SNHLY, CDR2 FYNNEI. The CDR3 region is CASSGRQGHNQPQHF. Here the CDR3 DNA reads TGTGCCAGCAGTGGACGACAGGGGCACAATCAGCCCCAGCATTTT.

This chain connects TRBV3-1 to TRBJ2-7; TRBD1 is a possible D gene (5 bases). The germline V gene encodes CDR1 LGHDT and CDR2 YNNKEL (reference sequence). Deletions cut 3 bases from V and 1 base from J, with 19 bases between. The CDR3 consists of 17 residues. For the CDR3, the DNA is TGTGCCAGCAGCCAGCAGGTCGCTTGGACACCGTCCTACGAGCAGTACTTC. This encodes CASSQQVAWTPSYEQYF.

There are a few counts of this clonotype. The chain links TRBV7-2 to TRBJ1-5, with D possibly TRBD1 on 6 matching bases. Trimming took 4 bases from V and 6 from J, leaving 13 bases between them. CDR3 length: 14 amino acids. Germline V lookup: CDR1 SGHTA, CDR2 FQGNSA. The DNA of the CDR3 is TGTGCCAGCAGCTCCAGCCAGGGGAGTCAGCCCCAGCATTTT. Translated, it gives CASSSSQGSQPQHF.

This clonotype came up a few times. The J gene is TRBJ2-2, the V gene TRBV7-9, with D unresolved. The CDR3 length is 14 residues. V was pared by 5 bases and J by 4 bases, with 11 bases between. In germline, CDR1 is SEHNR, CDR2 FQNEAQ (reference sequence). The CDR3 DNA is TGTGCCAGCAGCCACGCGCGCGTCACCGGGGAGCTGTTTTTT. Translated, it gives CASSHARVTGELFF. Drawing the rest from reference TRBV7-9 and TRBJ2-2, the complete variable domain is DTGVSQNPRHKITKRGQNVTFRCDPISEHNRLYWYRQTLGQGPEFLTYFQNEAQLEKSRLLSDRFSAERPKGSFSTLEIQRTEQGDSAMYLCASSHARVTGELFFGEGSRLTVL.

This clonotype was counted a few times. The CDR3 loop reads CSVRTFNTEAFF. CDR3 nucleotides: TGCAGTGTCAGAACCTTTAACACTGAAGCTTTCTTT. This sequence joins TRBV20-1 and TRBJ1-1; D call uncertain. From germline, CDR1 is DFQATT and CDR2 SNEGSKA (reference sequence). The CDR3 sequence is 12 residues long. Deletions cut 7 bases from V and 2 bases from J, with 11 bases between.

This sequence joins TRBV20-1 and TRBJ2-1; no firm D call. V was cut by 1 base and J by 1 base, with 11 bases left in between. The CDR3 covers 15 residues. In germline, CDR1 is DFQATT, CDR2 SNEGSKA (reference sequence). Written as DNA, the CDR3 is TGCAGTGCTAGAGTTAAAGCGACTTCCTACAATGAGCAGTTCTTC. Its translation: CSARVKATSYNEQFF.

The table lists this clonotype with a few counts. The chain is built from TRBV12-3 or TRBV12-4 and TRBJ2-3; 7 bases map to TRBD2. The V segment lost 6 bases and the J segment 7 bases; nucleotides outside the gene matches: 16. There are 16 residues in the CDR3. CDR3 in amino acids: CASSPTGTINLHTQYF. CDR3 DNA: TGTGCCAGCAGCCCCACCGGGACTATCAATTTACATACGCAGTATTTT.

This rearrangement joins TRBV12-3 or TRBV12-4 to TRBJ2-1, with D perhaps matching TRBD2 (6 bases). This CDR3 region has 16 residues. With 3 bases removed from V and 8 bases from J, the gap between germline ends came to 20 bases. In nucleotides, the CDR3 is TGTGCCAGCAGTTTCCCCCTTAGTAGCACGGGGGATGAGCAGTTCTTC. Protein product: CASSFPLSSTGDEQFF.

The chain combines TRBV6-5 with TRBJ2-5; D gene unclear. Between the trimmed V and J ends, which lost 0 bases and 1 base, there was a span of 12 bases. The V gene's germline CDR1 is MNHEY and CDR2 SVGAGI. The length of the CDR3 is 16 residues. CDR3 region: CASSYSWSVGQETQYF. The CDR3 DNA reads TGTGCCAGCAGTTACTCTTGGTCGGTGGGCCAAGAGACCCAGTACTTC.

The rearrangement joins TRBV10-3 to TRBJ2-7; the D gene is possibly TRBD2 (5 bases). The V end was cut by 2 bases, the J end by 2 bases, with 16 bases between. This CDR3 has 16 residues. From germline, CDR1 is ENHRY and CDR2 SYGVKD. The DNA of the CDR3 is TGTGCCATCAGTGAGGGCTGGCCCCGAGGGACCTACGAGCAGTACTTC. As protein: CAISEGWPRGTYEQYF.

This chain connects TRBV6-5 to TRBJ2-6, with 9 bases that match TRBD1. The germline V gene encodes CDR1 MNHEY and CDR2 SVGAGI. Losses at the gene ends were 4 bases for V and 0 bases for J; bases not matched to a gene: 7. The CDR3 totals 18 residues. Here the CDR3 reads CASSSTTGGSSGANVLTF. The DNA of the CDR3 is TGTGCCAGCAGTTCTACGACAGGGGGGAGCTCTGGGGCCAACGTCCTGACTTTC.

The V and J genes are TRBV7-3 and TRBJ2-1; unclear D gene. Trimming left V 2 bases short and J 9 bases short, with 11 bases between. CDR1 and CDR2 (germline): SGHTA, FQGTGA. This CDR3 spans 13 amino acids. DNA of the CDR3: TGTGCCAGCAGCTTACCCCCGGGCGGTGAGCAGTTCTTC. Its protein is CASSLPPGGEQFF.

A few counts support this clonotype. This chain joins TRBV3-1 and TRBJ2-5; no firm D call. This CDR3 spans 13 amino acids. V lost 0 bases and J lost 4, with 6 bases in between. Germline V CDR1 and CDR2: LGHDT, YNNKEL (reference sequence). The CDR3 DNA follows: TGTGCCAGCAGCCAAGATCTTGGAGAGACCCAGTACTTC. This gives the protein CASSQDLGETQYF.

The V gene is TRBV20-1, the J gene TRBJ2-7; the match to TRBD1 covers 7 bases. CDR1 is DFQATT and CDR2 is SNEGSKA in the germline V gene (reference sequence). The CDR3 loop spans 15 amino acids. Trimming at V came to 4 bases and at J to 1 base, leaving 10 bases not matched to a gene. In DNA, the CDR3 is TGCAGTGCTAAAAAGCCGGGACAGATATCCTACGAGCAGTACTTC. Translation gives CSAKKPGQISYEQYF.

The J gene is TRBJ2-1, the V gene TRBV19; 7 bases map to TRBD1. This CDR3 is 15 amino acids long. After removal of 4 bases from V and 4 bases from J, the junction contained 7 bases not matched to a gene. Germline CDR1 LNHDA, CDR2 SQIVND (reference sequence). Here the CDR3 DNA reads TGTGCCAGTAGTACCCGGGACAGCTCTTACAATGAGCAGTTCTTC. This sequence encodes CASSTRDSSYNEQFF. Variable domain in full (rest from reference TRBV19 and TRBJ2-1): DGGITQSPKYLFRKEGQNVTLSCEQNLNHDAMYWYRQDPGQGLRLIYYSQIVNDFQKGDIAEGYSVSREKKESFPLTVTSAQKNPTAFYLCASSTRDSSYNEQFFGPGTRLTVL.

The chain combines TRBV7-6 with TRBJ2-5; 7 bases align to TRBD2. Trimming removed 4 bases from V and 4 bases from J; junction bases left unmatched: 6. Germline CDR1 reads SGHVS; CDR2 reads FNYEAQ. The CDR3 loop spans 14 amino acids. DNA for the CDR3: TGTGCCAGCAGCTCGACTAGCTCGGGAGAGACCCAGTACTTC. Protein: CASSSTSSGETQYF.

The rearrangement uses TRBV5-1 and TRBJ2-3; 7 positions match TRBD2. CDR1 and CDR2 from the germline V gene are SGHRS and YFSETQ. Trimming removed 2 bases from V and 1 base from J; junction bases left unmatched: 4. The CDR3 extends over 15 amino acids. The CDR3 sequence is CASSLSGDRTDTQYF. The CDR3 bases are TGCGCCAGCAGCTTAAGCGGGGACCGCACAGATACGCAGTATTTT.

This clonotype was seen a few times. The rearrangement joins TRBV6-5 to TRBJ2-7, with no clear D. The length of the CDR3 is 10 residues. From germline, CDR1 is MNHEY and CDR2 SVGAGI. With 8 bases removed from V and 3 bases from J, the gap between germline ends came to 5 bases. The CDR3 nucleotides are TGTGCCAGCGGGATCTACGAGCAGTACGTC. Its protein product is CASGIYEQYV.

The genes are TRBV20-1 and TRBJ1-6; 11 bases line up with TRBD1. The germline CDR1 and CDR2 sequences are DFQATT and SNEGSKA (reference sequence). After removal of 2 bases from V and 8 bases from J, the junction contained 5 bases not matched to a gene. CDR3 size: 15 residues. CDR3 amino acids: CSARSGQGAYSPLHF. DNA of the CDR3: TGCAGTGCTAGATCCGGACAGGGGGCTTATTCACCCCTCCACTTT.